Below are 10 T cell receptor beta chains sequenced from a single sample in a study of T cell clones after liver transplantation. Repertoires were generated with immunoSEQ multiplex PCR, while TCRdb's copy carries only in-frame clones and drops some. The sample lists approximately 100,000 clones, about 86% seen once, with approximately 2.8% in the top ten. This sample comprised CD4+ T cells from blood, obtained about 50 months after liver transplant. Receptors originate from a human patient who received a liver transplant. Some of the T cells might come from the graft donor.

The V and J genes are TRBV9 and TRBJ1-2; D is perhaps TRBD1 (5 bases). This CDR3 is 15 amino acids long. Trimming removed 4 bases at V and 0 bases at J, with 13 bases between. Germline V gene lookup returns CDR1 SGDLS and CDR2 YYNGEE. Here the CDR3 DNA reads TGTGCCAGCAGCACCGGGGCGGCCGCTAACTATGGCTACACCTTC. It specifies CASSTGAAANYGYTF.

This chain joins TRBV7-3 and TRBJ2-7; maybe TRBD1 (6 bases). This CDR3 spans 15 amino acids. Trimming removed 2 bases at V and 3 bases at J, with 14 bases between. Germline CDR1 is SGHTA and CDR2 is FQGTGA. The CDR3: CASSLARGRGYEQYF. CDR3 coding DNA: TGTGCCAGCAGCTTAGCCCGAGGCAGGGGCTACGAGCAGTACTTC.

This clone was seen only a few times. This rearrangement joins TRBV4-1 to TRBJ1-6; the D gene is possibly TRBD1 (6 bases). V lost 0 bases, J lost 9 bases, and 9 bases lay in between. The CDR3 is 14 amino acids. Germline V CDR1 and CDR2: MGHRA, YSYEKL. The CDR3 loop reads CASSQETRGSPLHF. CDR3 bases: TGCGCCAGCAGCCAAGAGACCAGGGGTTCACCCCTCCACTTT.

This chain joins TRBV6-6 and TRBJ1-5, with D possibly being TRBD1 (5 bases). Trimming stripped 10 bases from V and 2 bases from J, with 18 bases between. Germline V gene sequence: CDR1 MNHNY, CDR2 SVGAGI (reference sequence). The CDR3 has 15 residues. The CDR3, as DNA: TGTGCCATCTCCGGGGGGGACCTTGGCAATCAGCCCCAGCATTTT. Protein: CAISGGDLGNQPQHF.

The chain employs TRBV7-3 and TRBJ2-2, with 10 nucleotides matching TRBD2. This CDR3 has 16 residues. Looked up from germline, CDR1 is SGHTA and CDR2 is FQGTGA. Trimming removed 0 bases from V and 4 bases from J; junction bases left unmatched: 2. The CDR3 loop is CASSLTGTSATGELFF. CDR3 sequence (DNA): TGTGCCAGCAGCTTAACGGGGACTAGCGCCACCGGGGAGCTGTTTTTT.

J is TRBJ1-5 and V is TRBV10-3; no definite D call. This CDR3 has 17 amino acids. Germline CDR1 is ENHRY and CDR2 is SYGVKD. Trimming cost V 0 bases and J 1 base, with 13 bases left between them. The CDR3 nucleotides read TGTGCCATCAGTGAGTCGATGCCTGCCAGGAGCAATCAGCCCCAGCATTTT. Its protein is CAISESMPARSNQPQHF.

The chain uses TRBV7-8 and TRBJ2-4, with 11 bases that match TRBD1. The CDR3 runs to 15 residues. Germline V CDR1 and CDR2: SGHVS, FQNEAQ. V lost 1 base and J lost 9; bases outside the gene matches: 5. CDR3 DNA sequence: TGTGCCAGCAGCTTAGTATTGGGACAGGGGGTCATTCAGTACTTC. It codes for CASSLVLGQGVIQYF. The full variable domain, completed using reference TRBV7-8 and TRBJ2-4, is GAGVSQSPRYKVAKRGQDVALRCDPISGHVSLFWYQQALGQGPEFLTYFQNEAQLDKSGLPSDRFFAERPEGSVSTLKIQRTQQEDSAVYLCASSLVLGQGVIQYFGAGTRLSVL.

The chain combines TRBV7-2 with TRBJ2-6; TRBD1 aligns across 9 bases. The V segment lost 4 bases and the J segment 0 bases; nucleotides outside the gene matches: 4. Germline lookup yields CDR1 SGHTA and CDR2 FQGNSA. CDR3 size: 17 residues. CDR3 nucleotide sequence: TGTGCCAGCAGCTGGGGACAGGGAAGCTCTGGGGCCAACGTCCTGACTTTC. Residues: CASSWGQGSSGANVLTF.

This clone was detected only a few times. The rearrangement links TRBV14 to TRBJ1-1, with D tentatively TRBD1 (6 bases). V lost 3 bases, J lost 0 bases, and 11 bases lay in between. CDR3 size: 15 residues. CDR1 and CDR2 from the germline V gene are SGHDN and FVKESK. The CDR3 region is CASSHRGGVNTEAFF. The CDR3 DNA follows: TGTGCCAGCAGCCACAGGGGAGGGGTGAACACTGAAGCTTTCTTT.

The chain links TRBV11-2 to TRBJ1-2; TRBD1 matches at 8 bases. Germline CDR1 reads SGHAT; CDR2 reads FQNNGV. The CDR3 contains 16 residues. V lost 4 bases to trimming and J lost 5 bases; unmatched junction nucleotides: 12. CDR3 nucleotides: TGTGCCAGCAGCTCACTCAGGGGGCGCCGGGGTTATGGCTACACCTTC. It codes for CASSSLRGRRGYGYTF.